Listed here are 14 T cell receptor beta chains from one sample, sequenced in a study of T cells after posttransplantation cyclophosphamide. The table came from immunoSEQ multiplex PCR; TCRdb's copy has only in-frame clones and leaves some out. The repertoire holds more than 50,000 clones, just over 85% seen once, with roughly 2.8% in the top ten. The sequenced sample was PBMCs. The source is a man aged 30 to 39 with a blood cancer, CMV-positive, and with a related stem cell donor.

The chain links TRBV29-1 to TRBJ2-5; 9 bases match TRBD2. The DNA end is more similar to TRBJ2-7, so the J call may be wrong. Germline assignment: CDR1 SQVTM and CDR2 ANQGSEA. The CDR3 extends over 13 amino acids. The CDR3: CSVSSGSLYEQYF. The CDR3 region has the DNA TGCAGCGTTAGTAGCGGGAGCTTGTACGAGCAGTACTTC.

This chain uses TRBV5-6 with TRBJ2-7; 8 bases map to TRBD2. Trimming at V came to 2 bases and at J to 0 bases, leaving 10 bases not matched to a gene. Germline CDR1 reads SGHDT; CDR2 reads YYEEEE. This CDR3 has 17 residues. CDR3 amino acids: CASSFPITSGRSYEQYF. In DNA, the CDR3 is TGTGCCAGCAGCTTCCCCATAACTAGCGGCCGCTCCTACGAGCAGTACTTC.

The chain recombines TRBV28 with TRBJ2-5, with a weak D call TRBD1 (6 bases). CDR3 length: 13 residues. The V end was cut by 5 bases, the J end by 1 base, with 8 bases between. Germline V gene sequence: CDR1 MDHEN, CDR2 SYDVKM. The CDR3 protein is CASSRTVQETQYF. The DNA of the CDR3 is TGTGCCAGCAGTAGGACAGTCCAAGAGACCCAGTACTTC. The full variable domain, its missing parts supplied by reference TRBV28 and TRBJ2-5, is DVKVTQSSRYLVKRTGEKVFLECVQDMDHENMFWYRQDPGLGLRLIYFSYDVKMKEKGDIPEGYSVSREKKERFSLILESASTNQTSMYLCASSRTVQETQYFGPGTRLLVL.

The chain couples TRBV5-1 to TRBJ2-1; no reliable D call. The CDR3 extends over 12 amino acids. Germline loops: CDR1 SGHRS, CDR2 YFSETQ. Between the trimmed V and J ends, which lost 1 base and 6 bases, there was a span of 5 bases. The CDR3 region is CASSLPGNEQFF. CDR3 sequence (DNA): TGCGCCAGCAGCTTGCCGGGCAATGAGCAGTTCTTC.

V is TRBV27 and J is TRBJ2-2, with 7 bases aligning to TRBD2. The germline CDR1 and CDR2 sequences are MNHEY and SMNVEV (reference sequence). The V gene end was trimmed by 5 bases and the J gene end by 7 bases; junction bases not matched to a gene: 13. The CDR3 spans 16 residues. CDR3 amino acids: CASSISGTNSVGELFF. CDR3 sequence (DNA): TGTGCCAGCAGTATTTCCGGGACTAACTCAGTCGGGGAGCTGTTTTTT.

The chain has TRBV5-4 and TRBJ2-7; 11 nucleotides match TRBD1. Germline CDR1 reads SGHNT; CDR2 reads YYREEE (reference sequence). The CDR3 runs 15 residues. The trim removed 4 bases at V and 3 bases at J, leaving 6 bases unmatched. The CDR3 here is CASSQAGTGGYEQYF. The CDR3, as DNA: TGTGCCAGCAGCCAGGCCGGGACAGGGGGCTACGAGCAGTACTTC.

This clone was detected only a few times. The chain uses TRBV6-6 and TRBJ1-1; TRBD1 agrees at 7 bases. Germline CDR1 and CDR2: MNHNY and SVGAGI (reference sequence). This CDR3 has 14 residues. The V gene end was trimmed by 6 bases and the J gene end by 7 bases; junction bases not matched to a gene: 11. The CDR3 bases are TGTGCCAGCAGATTGGACAGGCGTGTAGATGAAGCTTTCTTT. Protein: CASRLDRRVDEAFF.

This clone occurred once. The rearrangement links TRBV5-5 to TRBJ2-7; 10 bases are a match to TRBD2. CDR1 and CDR2 from the germline V gene are SGHKS and YYEKEE (reference sequence). The CDR3 sequence is 14 residues long. V lost 2 bases, J lost 6 bases, and 5 bases stayed unmatched. The CDR3 DNA follows: TGTGCCAGCAGCTTTCAAGCGGGAGGGGGCGAGCAGTACTTC. This codes for CASSFQAGGGEQYF.

This chain uses TRBV5-6 with TRBJ2-1; 8 bases map to TRBD1. This CDR3 contains 15 residues. The V gene end was trimmed by 2 bases and the J gene end by 4 bases; junction bases not matched to a gene: 5. Germline loops: CDR1 SGHDT, CDR2 YYEEEE. CDR3 sequence: CASSFFRGLYNEQFF. The CDR3 DNA sequence: TGTGCCAGCAGCTTTTTCAGGGGGCTGTACAATGAGCAGTTCTTC.

This chain connects TRBV5-6 to TRBJ2-7; 7 bases line up with TRBD2. The CDR3 contains 14 residues. The germline CDR1 and CDR2 sequences are SGHDT and YYEEEE. V lost 3 bases, J lost 3 bases, and 6 bases stayed unmatched. CDR3 nucleotide sequence: TGTGCCAGCAGCTACGGTAGCGGGTACTACGAGCAGTACTTC. Its translation is CASSYGSGYYEQYF.

V gene TRBV12-5 combines with J gene TRBJ2-3; 8 bases map to TRBD1. Per germline, CDR1 LGHNT and CDR2 FRNRAP. V lost 5 bases to trimming and J lost 3 bases; unmatched junction nucleotides: 1. The CDR3 runs 13 residues. This CDR3 reads CASGGQGTDTQYF. CDR3 in DNA: TGTGCTAGTGGTGGACAGGGTACAGATACGCAGTATTTT.

This clone has a single count. The chain couples TRBV5-5 to TRBJ2-7; 7 bases fit TRBD2. The CDR3 spans 16 residues. J lost 5 bases, V lost 0 bases, and 11 bases had no gene match. CDR1 is SGHKS and CDR2 is YYEKEE in the germline V gene (reference sequence). The CDR3 nucleotides are TGTGCCAGCAGCTTGGCGGGCGGGAGTCTTTTCCACGAGCAGTACTTC. It codes for CASSLAGGSLFHEQYF.

The J gene is TRBJ2-2, the V gene TRBV5-1; possibly TRBD1 for D (6 bases). The germline gives CDR1 SGHRS, CDR2 YFSETQ. This CDR3 is built from 16 residues. V lost 3 bases, J lost 1 base, and 13 bases lay in between. CDR3 DNA: TGCGCCAGCAGCTGGGGGCCTACAGGGAACACCGGGGAGCTGTTTTTT. Translation gives CASSWGPTGNTGELFF. Supplemented by reference TRBV5-1 and TRBJ2-2, the full variable domain reads KAGVTQTPRYLIKTRGQQVTLSCSPISGHRSVSWYQQTPGQGLQFLFEYFSETQRNKGNFPGRFSGRQFSNSRSEMNVSTLELGDSALYLCASSWGPTGNTGELFFGEGSRLTVL.

V and J are TRBV7-9 and TRBJ2-5, with a possible D match to TRBD1 (7 bases). In germline, CDR1 is SEHNR, CDR2 FQNEAQ (reference sequence). There are 14 residues in the CDR3. V was trimmed by 6 bases and J by 4 bases, leaving 15 bases between them. In nucleotides, the CDR3 is TGTGCCAGCAGTTCGCCTCAGGGGGGAGAGACCCAGTACTTC. Its translation: CASSSPQGGETQYF.